This T cell receptor beta chain was found in a study of PD-1 blockade in classical Hodgkin lymphoma. Brentuximab vedotin exposure varied among the patients, all of whom had relapsed after autologous stem cell transplantation. Complete response, partial response or progressive disease was each patient's best response. The germline V gene encodes CDR1 SGHRS and CDR2 YFSETQ. Trimming pared 2 bases from V and 3 bases from J, leaving 8 bases between. CDR3 length: 14 residues. Study-wide findings and caveats: Lower baseline TCR diversity marked trial partial responders and progressors.

Assay: immunoSEQ multiplex PCR; the TCRdb copy retains only in-frame clones and omits some. The sample consists of 20,000 to 25,000 clones, 80% of them appearing once. This clone occurred once. Its specificity is not known. The chain couples TRBV5-1 to TRBJ1-4, with D uncertain. Sequencing used peripheral blood mononuclear cells (PBMCs), obtained before the second cycle of nivolumab. The clonotype originates from a human donor with classical Hodgkin lymphoma. The CDR3 loop is CASSFGQSNEKLFF. CDR3 bases: TGCGCCAGCAGCTTCGGTCAGTCTAATGAAAAACTGTTTTTT.